By sample fraction, the clone carrying this T cell receptor (beta chain) is medium-sized (0.01 to 0.1%). Multiplex PCR with BIOMED2 TRB-A/B primer pools amplified TRB rearrangements. A single record per CDR3 protein comes from TCRdb applying MiXCR to the multiplex PCR reads. The sample records about 17,000 distinct CDR3 sequences, 25% to 35% being singletons. From blood, roughly 250-500 ng of genomic DNA served as TRB template. CDR1 and CDR2 (germline): LNHDA, SQIVND (reference sequence). This CDR3 region has 14 residues. The V gene lost 1 base and the J gene lost 1 base, with 6 bases spanning the gap. This record belongs to a study of T and B cells in COVID-19 patients.

The V and J genes are TRBV19 and TRBJ2-3; TRBD2 is a possible D gene (6 bases). Sequenced input: blood. The sequence came from a human donor who had recovered from COVID-19. The CDR3 is CASSIAGGTDTQYF. In DNA form, the CDR3 reads TGTGCCAGTAGTATAGCGGGGGGCACAGATACGCAGTATTTT.